This T cell receptor (beta chain) came from a study of identical twins. Whole-study findings and limits: In beta out-of-frame sequences, the excess sharing between twins was weaker.

In every case, the donor was a healthy Caucasian. This clonotype was counted a few times. Its antigen remains unidentified. With template switching, a universal primer site was added, and the cDNA carried unique molecular identifiers. Each CDR3 protein gets one entry after TCRdb re-called the 5' RACE reads with MiXCR. The repertoire holds about 530,000 distinct CDR3 sequences, with roughly 15% as singletons. V lost 7 bases to trimming and J lost 8 bases; unmatched junction nucleotides: 12. The CDR3 contains 15 residues. The same sample was also used in a study of yellow fever vaccine responses in identical twins. As that study records: Twins' vaccine T cell response reportedly gave the appearance of partial convergence and partial personalization.

The sequence came from a woman younger than 35 in good health. The sample comprised CD4+ T cells sorted from blood. The chain recombines TRBV12-3 or TRBV12-4 with TRBJ2-1, with TRBD2 matching over 9 bases. The CDR3 sequence is CASTQGAGGPYEQFF. For the CDR3, the DNA is TGTGCCAGCACCCAAGGGGCGGGAGGGCCGTATGAGCAGTTCTTC.